The 18 T cell receptor beta chains below come from one sample, sequenced in a study of blood T cells in healthy people across ages. PCR was performed a second time for about 7 to 11 cycles using a sample-barcoded 5' primer and a J-beta primer mix. One entry per CDR3 protein results from TCRdb running MiXCR on the 5' RACE reads. Of roughly 1.9 million distinct CDR3 sequences listed, about two fifths are singletons. Sequenced input: blood. The receptors originated from a human donor in good health.

This clonotype was seen at least ten times. The rearrangement uses TRBV28 and TRBJ2-7; maybe TRBD1 (5 bases). Germline-derived CDR1 and CDR2 are MDHEN and SYDVKM. The V end was cut by 7 bases, the J end by 2 bases, with 15 bases between. The CDR3 has 14 residues. Here the CDR3 reads CASNVQGPTYEQYF. CDR3 in DNA: TGTGCCAGCAATGTTCAGGGTCCCACCTACGAGCAGTACTTC.

The chain couples TRBV19 to TRBJ2-7; D might be TRBD1 or TRBD2, each matching 5 bases. The J call may be incorrect, as the DNA end agrees better with TRBJ2-5. The CDR3 has 15 residues. The V gene's germline CDR1 is LNHDA and CDR2 SQIVND (reference sequence). The CDR3 loop is CASRPSGTQVETQYF. The CDR3 coding sequence is TGTGCCAGTAGACCATCCGGGACCCAGGTTGAGACCCAGTACTTC.

The rearrangement uses TRBV29-1 and TRBJ2-1; no definite D call. CDR3 length: 15 amino acids. Germline loops: CDR1 SQVTM, CDR2 ANQGSEA. V was shortened by 0 bases and J by 4 bases, with 13 bases between the two germline ends. The CDR3 nucleotides are TGCAGCGTTGAAGAGCTACCTGGGTTTTACAATGAGCAGTTCTTC. Residues: CSVEELPGFYNEQFF.

The chain recombines TRBV21-1 with TRBJ1-1. TRBV21-1 is annotated as a pseudogene. This CDR3 is built from 15 residues. The CDR3, as DNA: TGTGCCAGCAGCTTAAGTAGAAGGGTGAACACTGAAGCTTTCTTT. It yields the protein CASSLSRRVNTEAFF.

The genes are TRBV11-2 and TRBJ2-1; TRBD1 is a possible D gene (6 bases). Germline-derived CDR1 and CDR2 are SGHAT and FQNNGV. With 8 bases removed from V and 3 bases from J, the gap between germline ends came to 14 bases. The CDR3 covers 14 residues. In nucleotides, the CDR3 is TGTGCCAGCGGCGGGCGGACAGTCTACAATGAGCAGTTCTTC. Residues: CASGGRTVYNEQFF. Variable domain in full (rest from reference TRBV11-2 and TRBJ2-1): EAGVAQSPRYKIIEKRQSVAFWCNPISGHATLYWYQQILGQGPKLLIQFQNNGVVDDSQLPKDRFSAERLKGVDSTLKIQPAKLEDSAVYLCASGGRTVYNEQFFGPGTRLTVL.

This clonotype showed up just a few times. The gene calls are TRBV20-1 and TRBJ2-1, with TRBD2 matching over 14 bases. Per the germline V gene, CDR1 is DFQATT and CDR2 is SNEGSKA (reference sequence). The CDR3 runs 16 residues. V lost 6 bases and J lost 4; bases outside the gene matches: 8. The CDR3 nucleotides are TGCAGTGCCGACGGACTAGCGGGGGGCCAATACAATGAGCAGTTCTTC. It encodes CSADGLAGGQYNEQFF.

This sequence joins TRBV18 and TRBJ1-5, with D possibly matching TRBD1 (5 bases). CDR3 length: 15 amino acids. Trimming removed 4 bases from V and 0 bases from J, with 10 bases in between. The germline CDR1 and CDR2 sequences are KGHSH and LQKENI. CDR3 residues: CASSLPTVSNQPQHF. The CDR3 coding sequence is TGTGCCAGCTCACTCCCGACAGTTAGCAATCAGCCCCAGCATTTT.

This clonotype was seen just once. CDR3 DNA: TGTGCCAGCAGCCCCAGGGGGGAGGGAGGCACTGAAGCTTTCTTT. Its translation is CASSPRGEGGTEAFF. The chain links TRBV7-9 to TRBJ1-1; 7 bases match TRBD1. The germline CDR1 and CDR2 sequences are SEHNR and FQNEAQ (reference sequence). Trimming took 5 bases from V and 4 from J; bases not matched to a gene: 10. The CDR3 is 15 residues long.

In DNA form, the CDR3 reads TGTGCCACCAGCAGAGATCCGGCAGGGGGTACCTACGAGCAGTACTTC. Translated, it gives CATSRDPAGGTYEQYF. The chain uses TRBV15 and TRBJ2-7; 7 bases line up with TRBD1. The V and J ends lost 0 bases and 2 bases, in that order; junction bases with no gene match: 7. The CDR3 is 16 amino acids. Germline V CDR1 and CDR2: LNHNV, YYDKDF (reference sequence).

The J gene is TRBJ2-1, the V gene TRBV5-6; 15 positions match TRBD2. Trimming took 0 bases from V and 0 from J; bases not matched to a gene: 4. The CDR3 is made up of 19 amino acids. Germline values: CDR1 SGHDT, CDR2 YYEEEE. CDR3 residues: CASSLEGLAGGGSYNEQFF. In DNA, the CDR3 is TGTGCCAGCAGCTTGGAGGGACTAGCGGGGGGCGGCTCCTACAATGAGCAGTTCTTC.

The chain uses TRBV4-3 and TRBJ2-7; maybe TRBD2 (5 bases). The V end was cut by 8 bases, the J end by 3 bases, with 20 bases between. The CDR3 consists of 15 residues. CDR1 and CDR2 from the germline V gene are LGHNA and YSLEER. As DNA, the CDR3 is TGCGCCAGCTCAAAGGCTTTTCAAGAGGGCTACGAGCAGTACTTC. This codes for CASSKAFQEGYEQYF.

The rearrangement links TRBV20-1 to TRBJ2-7, with D perhaps matching TRBD2 (5 bases). The germline V gene encodes CDR1 DFQATT and CDR2 SNEGSKA (reference sequence). There are 14 residues in the CDR3. The chain's CDR3 is CSATVGENRYEQYF. DNA of the CDR3: TGCAGCGCCACGGTCGGGGAAAATCGGTACGAGCAGTACTTC.

The V call is TRBV20-1, the J call TRBJ2-7; 7 bases align to TRBD1. V lost 3 bases and J lost 5; bases outside the gene matches: 4. There are 12 residues in the CDR3. CDR1 is DFQATT and CDR2 is SNEGSKA in the germline V gene (reference sequence). In DNA form, the CDR3 reads TGCAGTGCTAGCCCCACAGGGGACGAGCAGTACTTC. This encodes CSASPTGDEQYF.

About this clonotype itself: This may be a read error, as it is one base from a much larger clone. The genes are TRBV6-4 and TRBJ2-1; 7 bases agree with TRBD2. Germline V lookup: CDR1 MRHNA, CDR2 SNTAGT. The trim removed 2 bases at V and 4 bases at J, leaving 8 bases unmatched. The CDR3 loop spans 16 amino acids. The CDR3: CASSDLTGGPYNEQFF. CDR3 nucleotide sequence: TGTGCCAGCAGTGACCTAACGGGGGGTCCTTACAATGAGCAGTTCTTC.

This clonotype was detected a few times. The chain couples TRBV10-3 to TRBJ2-1, with TRBD2 as a possible D gene (6 bases). Deletions cut 6 bases from V and 5 bases from J, with 14 bases between. The CDR3 sequence is 14 residues long. Germline V CDR1 and CDR2: ENHRY, SYGVKD. The CDR3 nucleotides read TGTGCCATCAGCCCCCTAGCGACCCACAATGAGCAGTTCTTC. Residues: CAISPLATHNEQFF.

This clonotype was recorded many times. The junction and the germline gene differ at one end; a read error may be behind it. The chain recombines TRBV5-1 with TRBJ1-1; TRBD1 agrees at 9 bases. CDR1 is SGHRS, CDR2 YFSETQ, per germline. This CDR3 contains 14 residues. The CDR3 loop reads CASSLQGADTEAFF. In DNA form, the CDR3 reads TGTGCCAGCAGCTTACAGGGGGCGGACACTGAAGCTTTCTTT.

J is TRBJ2-3 and V is TRBV3-1; 7 nucleotides agree with TRBD2. This CDR3 is 16 amino acids long. The germline V gene encodes CDR1 LGHDT and CDR2 YNNKEL (reference sequence). The junction had 9 bases not matched to a gene; V was cut back by 0 bases and J by 6 bases. In DNA, the CDR3 is TGTGCCAGCAGCCAAGAGGGAGGGGTGTCGGTGGATACGCAGTATTTT. Residues: CASSQEGGVSVDTQYF.

As to this clonotype: One junction end does not reproduce the germline sequence, and a read error may be involved. V and J are TRBV20-1 and TRBJ2-1; D might be TRBD2 (6 bases). The CDR3 covers 15 residues. In germline, CDR1 is DFQATT, CDR2 SNEGSKA (reference sequence). CDR3 nucleotide sequence: TGCAGTGCTAGAGATTTCCTAGCGCCTTACTACGAGCAGGACTTC. The encoded protein is CSARDFLAPYYEQDF.